One and the same sample provided the 22 T cell receptor beta chains below, sequenced in a study of neurological immune-mediated disorders (dated by TCRdb to the late 2010s). Receptor amplification or capture employed 5' RACE. Sequencing took place on an Illumina HiSeq 2500. Starting from the raw public reads, TCRdb applied fastp trimming at Q25, assembled clones with MiXCR and retained in-frame beta chains. Every distinct CDR3 protein forms one entry, paired with its most common genes and DNA. The sample data list 95,000 to 150,000 distinct CDR3 sequences, and 3.2% of these were observed just once. The ten largest make up over 1% of the sample. The sequenced material came from PBMCs. These receptors were obtained from a woman younger than 45 with multiple sclerosis.

This clonotype was counted at least ten times. CDR3 nucleotides: TGTGCCAGCAGCCAAGACGGGAACCCCTACAATGAGCAGTTCTTC. It codes for CASSQDGNPYNEQFF. The V call is TRBV3-1, the J call TRBJ2-1, with a tentative D call TRBD2 (5 bases). This CDR3 has 15 residues. CDR1 and CDR2 (germline): LGHDT, YNNKEL (reference sequence). The V gene lost 0 bases and the J gene lost 2 bases, with 8 bases spanning the gap.

This clonotype appeared many times. The chain couples TRBV5-5 to TRBJ1-6, with D unresolved. Germline V gene sequence: CDR1 SGHKS, CDR2 YYEKEE (reference sequence). V was trimmed by 2 bases and J by 7 bases, leaving 7 bases between them. The CDR3 length is 13 residues. The DNA for the CDR3 is TGTGCCAGCAGCTTCGGCAGCAATTCACCCCTCCACTTT. It is translated as CASSFGSNSPLHF.

This clonotype has a count of ten or more. This chain joins TRBV5-1 and TRBJ2-4, with 10 bases lining up with TRBD2. Germline trimming cut 5 bases from V and 7 bases from J; bases unmatched to any gene: 12. Germline CDR1 is SGHRS and CDR2 is YFSETQ. The CDR3 runs 16 residues. CDR3 protein: CASSNSGGALSNIQYF. The CDR3 DNA reads as TGCGCCAGCAGTAACAGCGGGGGGGCCCTTTCGAACATTCAGTACTTC.

This clonotype was counted ten times or more. V gene TRBV5-1 combines with J gene TRBJ2-5; TRBD2 aligns across 7 bases. J lost 1 base, V lost 0 bases, and 6 bases had no gene match. Germline V gives CDR1 SGHRS, CDR2 YFSETQ. The CDR3 covers 16 residues. In DNA form, the CDR3 reads TGCGCCAGCAGCTTGGCGGGGGGTGCGACCCAAGAGACCCAGTACTTC. Amino acid sequence: CASSLAGGATQETQYF.

This clonotype was counted at least ten times. This chain connects TRBV5-1 to TRBJ2-5; no firm D call. V dropped 0 bases and J dropped 2 bases, with 8 bases sitting between them. This CDR3 spans 14 amino acids. Germline V gene data show CDR1 as SGHRS and CDR2 as YFSETQ. CDR3: CASSLDLRQETQYF. DNA for the CDR3: TGCGCCAGCAGCTTGGATCTCAGACAAGAGACCCAGTACTTC. Full variable domain (outside the CDR3, taken from reference TRBV5-1 and TRBJ2-5): KAGVTQTPRYLIKTRGQQVTLSCSPISGHRSVSWYQQTPGQGLQFLFEYFSETQRNKGNFPGRFSGRQFSNSRSEMNVSTLELGDSALYLCASSLDLRQETQYFGPGTRLLVL.

This clonotype was counted at least ten times. This chain connects TRBV12-3 or TRBV12-4 to TRBJ2-7; no definite D call. There are 13 residues in the CDR3. V lost 3 bases, J lost 7 bases, and 13 bases lay in between. DNA for the CDR3: TGTGCCAGCAGTTTTTCCGCCGCCTGGGAGCAGTACTTC. This translates into CASSFSAAWEQYF.

This clonotype was recorded at least ten times. The V call is TRBV29-1, the J call TRBJ1-1, with TRBD1 as a possible D gene (5 bases). V was cut by 4 bases and J by 3 bases, with 9 bases left in between. This CDR3 has 12 residues. Germline assignment: CDR1 SQVTM and CDR2 ANQGSEA. CDR3 nucleotides: TGCAGCGTTGTAGGAGGGGACACTGAAGCTTTCTTT. It encodes CSVVGGDTEAFF.

This clonotype was seen repeatedly, ten times or more. The gene calls are TRBV29-1 and TRBJ2-1; TRBD2 matches at 8 bases. The junction had 10 bases not matched to a gene; V was cut back by 6 bases and J by 9 bases. CDR1 SQVTM and CDR2 ANQGSEA come from the germline V gene. The CDR3 totals 13 residues. The CDR3 bases are TGCAGCGTCGGGGGGGGACTAGTTGGTGAGCAGTTCTTC. It translates to CSVGGGLVGEQFF.

The chain has TRBV5-1 and TRBJ1-1; TRBD1 aligns across 7 bases. Per germline, CDR1 SGHRS and CDR2 YFSETQ. This CDR3 has 16 amino acids. The V segment lost 7 bases and the J segment 0 bases; nucleotides outside the gene matches: 12. Here the CDR3 DNA reads TGCGCCAGCGGCCCGGGGACAGTCACCTTGAACACTGAAGCTTTCTTT. Encoded protein: CASGPGTVTLNTEAFF.

This clonotype was recorded at least ten times. The V call is TRBV20-1, the J call TRBJ2-1; D not resolved. Trimming removed 0 bases from V and 0 bases from J, with 12 bases in between. Looked up from germline, CDR1 is DFQATT and CDR2 is SNEGSKA (reference sequence). The CDR3 is made up of 16 amino acids. The CDR3: CSARDLFEHSYNEQFF. CDR3 in DNA: TGCAGTGCTAGAGATCTATTTGAACACTCCTACAATGAGCAGTTCTTC.

This clonotype was observed many times. CDR3 amino acids: CSARSPGALTYNEQFF. The DNA for the CDR3 is TGCAGTGCTAGAAGCCCGGGGGCTCTGACCTACAATGAGCAGTTCTTC. The rearrangement joins TRBV20-1 to TRBJ2-1; either TRBD1 or TRBD2 may supply D (6 bases each). The germline V gene encodes CDR1 DFQATT and CDR2 SNEGSKA (reference sequence). Between the trimmed V and J ends, which lost 2 bases and 2 bases, there was a span of 16 bases. The CDR3 contains 16 residues.

This clonotype was counted only a few times. A much larger clone lies one base from this, so it may be a read error. The chain employs TRBV7-2 and TRBJ1-5; no clear D gene. CDR3 size: 13 residues. Germline assignment: CDR1 SGHTA and CDR2 FQGNSA. The CDR3 DNA reads as TGTGCCAGCAGCTTAGCGGCGGAACAGCACCAGCATTTT. Amino acids: CASSLAAEQHQHF.

This clonotype showed up many times. The J gene is TRBJ2-3, the V gene TRBV20-1; possibly TRBD2 for D (6 bases). Germline values: CDR1 DFQATT, CDR2 SNEGSKA (reference sequence). Trimming cost V 6 bases and J 0 bases, with 16 bases left between them. The CDR3 has 15 amino acids. CDR3 region: CSATGLLTSTDTQYF. The CDR3 DNA reads TGCAGTGCCACGGGACTCCTAACTAGCACAGATACGCAGTATTTT.

This clonotype appeared many times. Germline and junction disagree at one end, which may indicate a read error. The rearrangement uses TRBV7-2 and TRBJ2-1; D perhaps matches TRBD2 (6 bases). CDR1 is SGHTA, CDR2 FQGNSA, per germline. The CDR3 has 13 amino acids. The CDR3 protein is CASSLVLREAPIF. The CDR3 coding sequence is TGTGCCAGCAGCTTAGTATTGAGGGAGGCCCCGATCTTC.

Many counts were recorded for this clonotype. The V call is TRBV7-9, the J call TRBJ2-1; TRBD2 is a possible D gene (5 bases). V lost 1 base and J lost 8, with 18 bases in between. The CDR3 covers 16 residues. Germline V lookup: CDR1 SEHNR, CDR2 FQNEAQ (reference sequence). DNA for the CDR3: TGTGCCAGCAGCTTAGTTTCGGCGGGTCGAAGGCATGAGCAGTTCTTC. Residues: CASSLVSAGRRHEQFF.

This clonotype occurred many times. The V gene is TRBV5-1, the J gene TRBJ2-2, with 7 positions matching TRBD2. The CDR3 is 17 residues long. Looked up from germline, CDR1 is SGHRS and CDR2 is YFSETQ. Trimming removed 1 base from V and 4 bases from J; junction bases left unmatched: 10. CDR3 nucleotides: TGCGCCAGCAGCTTGATAATGGCGGGAGAGGGCACCGGGGAGCTGTTTTTT. It codes for CASSLIMAGEGTGELFF.

This clonotype was picked up many times. The chain combines TRBV12-3 or TRBV12-4 with TRBJ1-5; D is unresolved. V shed 1 base and J shed 7 bases, with 5 bases lying between them. The CDR3 has 12 amino acids. As DNA, the CDR3 is TGTGCCAGCAGTTTAGAAAGACAGCCCCAGCATTTT. Amino acid sequence: CASSLERQPQHF.

This clonotype occurred many times. The chain is built from TRBV7-9 and TRBJ2-7; a possible D gene is TRBD1 (5 bases). Trimming stripped 1 base from V and 1 base from J, with 14 bases between. Germline values: CDR1 SEHNR, CDR2 FQNEAQ (reference sequence). CDR3 length: 16 residues. The CDR3: CASSLGLGVRSYEQYF. Written as DNA, the CDR3 is TGTGCCAGCAGCTTAGGGTTAGGGGTGAGATCCTACGAGCAGTACTTC.

This clonotype was seen ten or more times. The chain joins TRBV24-1 to TRBJ2-2; no definite D call. The V end lost 3 bases, the J end lost 5 bases, and 9 bases lay between the germline ends. Germline V gene sequence: CDR1 KGHDR, CDR2 SFDVKD. CDR3 length: 14 residues. The CDR3 nucleotides are TGTGCCACCAGTGATACCAGCCCAACCGGGGAGCTGTTTTTT. It yields the protein CATSDTSPTGELFF.

The V and J genes are TRBV7-2 and TRBJ1-2; the match to TRBD1 covers 7 bases. V was pared by 5 bases and J by 5 bases, with 8 bases of the junction left unmatched. The CDR3 totals 14 residues. In germline, CDR1 is SGHTA, CDR2 FQGNSA. This CDR3 is CASSGETGLYGYTF. CDR3 coding DNA: TGTGCCAGCAGCGGAGAGACAGGGTTGTATGGCTACACCTTC.

This clonotype was seen ten or more times. V gene TRBV4-1 combines with J gene TRBJ1-1; D unclear. This CDR3 region has 13 residues. From germline, CDR1 is MGHRA and CDR2 YSYEKL. V lost 5 bases to trimming and J lost 0 bases, with 7 bases between them. This CDR3 reads CASSWTLNTEAFF. The CDR3 region has the DNA TGCGCCAGCAGCTGGACCTTGAACACTGAAGCTTTCTTT.

This clonotype has ten or more counts. V gene TRBV6-2 or TRBV6-3 combines with J gene TRBJ2-1; 9 bases line up with TRBD2. The J segment lost 4 bases and the V segment lost 6 bases, leaving 10 bases of the junction unmatched. This CDR3 comprises 16 residues. Germline V gene lookup returns CDR1 MNHEY and CDR2 SVGEGT. The chain's CDR3 is CASSSLRLAEYNEQFF. CDR3 DNA sequence: TGTGCCAGCAGCTCACTAAGACTAGCGGAATACAATGAGCAGTTCTTC.